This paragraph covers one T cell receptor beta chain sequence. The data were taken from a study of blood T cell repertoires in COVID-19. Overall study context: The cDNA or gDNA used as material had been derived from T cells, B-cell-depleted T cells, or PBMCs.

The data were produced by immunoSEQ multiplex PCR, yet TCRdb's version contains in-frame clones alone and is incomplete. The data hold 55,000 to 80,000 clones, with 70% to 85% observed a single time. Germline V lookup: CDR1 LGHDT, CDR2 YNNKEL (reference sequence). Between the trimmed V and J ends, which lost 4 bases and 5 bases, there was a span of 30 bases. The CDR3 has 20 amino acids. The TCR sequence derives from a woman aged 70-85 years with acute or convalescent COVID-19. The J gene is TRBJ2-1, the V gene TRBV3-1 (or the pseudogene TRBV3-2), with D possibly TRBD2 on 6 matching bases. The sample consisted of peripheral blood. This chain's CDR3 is CASSRKDPAVWGETNNEQFF. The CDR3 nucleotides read TGTGCCAGCAGCCGTAAAGATCCCGCCGTTTGGGGGGAAACAAACAATGAGCAGTTCTTC.